Following are 5 T cell receptor beta chains from one sample sequenced in a study of control samples from healthy donors and cancer patients. The assay was immunoSEQ multiplex PCR, and TCRdb's table has in-frame clones only and misses some. The sample holds around 23,000 clones, around 85% seen once. Sample: PBMCs. The receptors come from a man aged 55 to 70 with head and neck cancer.

This rearrangement joins TRBV5-1 to TRBJ1-1, with unresolved D. V lost 2 bases and J 1 base, leaving 12 bases between the germline ends. This CDR3 has 15 amino acids. Germline V gene lookup returns CDR1 SGHRS and CDR2 YFSETQ. The CDR3 nucleotides are TGCGCCAGCAGCTTAGGGAACGCGGGGAACACTGAAGCTTTCTTT. As protein: CASSLGNAGNTEAFF.

This clone was seen only a few times. The V call is TRBV6-8, the J call TRBJ1-2, with 8 bases identical to TRBD1. CDR1 is MNHGY, CDR2 SAAAGT, per germline. CDR3 length: 17 amino acids. With V trimmed by 3 bases and J by 3 bases, 12 bases remained unmatched. The CDR3 DNA is TGTGCCAGCAGTTATCACTACAGGGGGGTAGAGGACTATGGCTACACCTTC. Encoded protein: CASSYHYRGVEDYGYTF.

This chain connects TRBV5-1 to TRBJ2-1; TRBD2 matches 8 bases. CDR1 and CDR2 from the germline V gene are SGHRS and YFSETQ. The CDR3 is made up of 15 amino acids. With V trimmed by 4 bases and J by 10 bases, 13 bases remained unmatched. The CDR3 DNA reads as TGCGCCAGCAGCCCCACTAGCGGCCCGGGAGCGGAGCAGTTCTTC. As protein: CASSPTSGPGAEQFF.

The rearrangement uses TRBV2 and TRBJ2-2; D possibly corresponds to TRBD1 (5 bases). The CDR3 spans 16 residues. Germline CDR1 is SNHLY and CDR2 is FYNNEI. The germline V and J ends were trimmed by 1 base and 6 bases, with 15 bases remaining between them. CDR3 DNA sequence: TGTGCCAGCAGTGAAGACAGGATGGTTCTCTCCGGGGAGCTGTTTTTT. It specifies CASSEDRMVLSGELFF.

V gene TRBV5-6 combines with J gene TRBJ2-7; TRBD2 aligns across 11 bases. V was clipped by 4 bases and J by 4 bases; unmatched bases: 4. CDR3 length equals 14 residues. Germline V gene sequence: CDR1 SGHDT, CDR2 YYEEEE. CDR3 residues: CASSPGLADYEQYV. Here the CDR3 DNA reads TGTGCCAGCAGCCCGGGACTAGCGGATTACGAGCAGTACGTC.